The source of this TCR beta chain is a study of T-cell reconstitution after alpha-beta-depleted transplantation in children. The germline gives CDR1 DFQATT, CDR2 SNEGSKA (reference sequence). CDR3 size: 17 residues. In the case of this clonotype: Possible read error: a much larger clone is one base away.

Researchers prepared the TCRbeta library using unique molecular identifiers, the study reports. TCRdb reanalysed the PCR reads using MiXCR and keeps one entry per CDR3 protein. The sample consists of some 300,000 distinct CDR3 sequences, roughly a tenth of them appearing once. The TCR comes from a boy in the first two years of life with acute myeloid leukemia, due to receive a stem cell transplant. The V gene is TRBV20-1, the J gene TRBJ2-1; TRBD2 agrees at 10 bases. The specimen was PBMCs, collected before TCRalphabeta/CD19-depleted stem cell transplant. CDR3 loop: CCASGRMVQGSYNEQFF. The CDR3 DNA sequence: TGCTGTGCTAGCGGGAGAATGGTACAAGGCTCCTACAATGAGCAGTTCTTC.